This T cell receptor (beta chain) comes out of a study of blood T cell repertoires in COVID-19. The overall study: From T cells, B-cell-depleted T cells, or PBMCs came the material, which was cDNA or gDNA.

Under the authors' procedure: Amplification with reference gene primers provided the estimates of nucleated cell counts. Profiled with immunoSEQ multiplex PCR; TCRdb holds only in-frame clones, not every one. V and J calls and clone size are those listed in that table; D and trimming were worked out from the DNA. Among roughly 260,000 clones listed, 88% were seen once. The sample holds one count of this clone. Seattle patients were enrolled during active infection and followed longitudinally. The CDR3 runs to 16 residues. V gave up 0 bases and J gave up 2 bases; unmatched junction bases: 7. The germline V gene encodes CDR1 SNHLY and CDR2 FYNNEI.

The sequence was obtained from a woman aged 30 to 39 with COVID-19, enrolled during active disease. The J gene is TRBJ2-7, the V gene TRBV2, with TRBD2 identical over 7 bases. The material sequenced was peripheral blood. The CDR3 loop is CASSEARLAPTYEQYF. The CDR3, as DNA: TGTGCCAGCAGTGAAGCCCGACTAGCACCCACCTACGAGCAGTACTTC.